This TCR beta chain was found in a study of T cell repertoires in cytomegalovirus infection. Study results and limitations: The study identified carriers of CMV plus the relevant HLA from cumulative public TCR beta family frequency.

Each CDR3 protein is one row after TCRdb ran MiXCR on the reads. The sample has hundreds of thousands of distinct CDR3 sequences; roughly 36% are singletons. A remark on this clonotype: No antigen is known for it.

Germline V CDR1 and CDR2: MGHRA, YSYEKL. The germline V and J ends were trimmed by 0 bases and 5 bases, with 17 bases remaining between them. The CDR3 has 16 amino acids. The sequence was obtained from a human donor in good health (CMV status not recorded). Some clones in this sample may be carry-over from other donors' samples. The specimen comprised cultured PBMCs, sampled from culture after CMV antigen stimulation. The V gene is TRBV4-1, the J gene TRBJ2-7, with a tentative D call TRBD1 (5 bases). CDR3 bases: TGCGCCAGCAGCCAAGATAGGCGGCCAGGGTACCACGAGCAGTACTTC. Translating gives CASSQDRRPGYHEQYF.